This T cell receptor (beta chain) was recovered during a study of control samples from healthy donors and cancer patients. Germline V gene data show CDR1 as SEHNR and CDR2 as FQNEAQ (reference sequence). This CDR3 is built from 14 residues. V shed 11 bases and J 8 bases; nucleotides not matched to a gene: 12. Some clones are missing from TCRdb's copy, which holds only in-frame ones; the method was immunoSEQ multiplex PCR. Among some 100,000 clones listed, 80% to 90% were seen once. The chain is built from TRBV7-9 and TRBJ1-6, with TRBD1 identical over 7 bases. The receptor comes from a woman in her 50s in good health. Sequencing was performed on blood. CDR3 region: CALQGGGIHSPLHF. The CDR3 bases are TGTGCCCTCCAGGGGGGGGGAATCCATTCACCCCTCCACTTT.